Following are 24 T cell receptor beta chains from one sample sequenced in a study of a mutant IDH1 vaccine in newly diagnosed glioma. Time point here: week 35, safety follow-up. Topical imiquimod was applied with each vaccine dose, which held 300 ug of mutant IDH1 20-mer peptide. No antigen has been identified for these receptors. Sequencing used immunoSEQ multiplex PCR; TCRdb keeps in-frame clones, though not all of them. The sample gives around 31,000 clones, more than 75% of which show up once; less than 20% is in the top ten. This specimen was PBMCs, taken from a glioma patient whose treatment included an IDH1 peptide vaccine. These receptors originate from a man aged 30 to 45 with glioma.

V is TRBV18 and J is TRBJ1-5; 12 nucleotides match TRBD1. Trimming took 1 base from V and 2 from J; bases not matched to a gene: 6. The CDR3 runs 18 residues. Germline V gene sequence: CDR1 KGHSH, CDR2 LQKENI. This chain's CDR3 is CASSPRGTGGSGNQPQHF. The CDR3 bases are TGTGCCAGCTCACCACGGGGGACAGGGGGCTCGGGCAATCAGCCCCAGCATTTT.

The chain has TRBV7-9 and TRBJ2-7; 7 positions agree with TRBD1. The V and J ends lost 4 bases and 2 bases, in that order; junction bases with no gene match: 8. This CDR3 contains 15 residues. CDR1 is SEHNR and CDR2 is FQNEAQ in the germline V gene (reference sequence). The CDR3 reads CASSSKGATPYEQYF. The CDR3 coding sequence is TGTGCCAGCAGCTCCAAGGGGGCTACTCCCTACGAGCAGTACTTC.

This chain connects TRBV20-1 to TRBJ1-2; no reliable D call. The germline V and J ends were trimmed by 7 bases and 0 bases, with 6 bases remaining between them. The CDR3 sequence is 11 residues long. Germline CDR1 DFQATT, CDR2 SNEGSKA (reference sequence). CDR3 DNA: TGCAGTGTTCTGACTAACTATGGCTACACCTTC. Encoded protein: CSVLTNYGYTF.

This chain joins TRBV4-1 and TRBJ2-5, with 7 bases lining up with TRBD1. After removal of 5 bases from V and 5 bases from J, the junction contained 5 bases not matched to a gene. In germline, CDR1 is MGHRA, CDR2 YSYEKL. CDR3 size: 13 residues. The CDR3 DNA sequence: TGCGCCAGCAGCTCATACAGGGGTGAGACCCAGTACTTC. Amino acids: CASSSYRGETQYF.

This clone occurred a few times. The rearrangement uses TRBV19 and TRBJ1-5, with 7 nucleotides matching TRBD1. The germline CDR1 and CDR2 sequences are LNHDA and SQIVND (reference sequence). V lost 7 bases and J lost 2; bases outside the gene matches: 5. The CDR3 loop spans 14 amino acids. The CDR3 DNA sequence: TGTGCCAGTAACAGGGGCGAGGGCAATCAGCCCCAGCATTTT. It codes for CASNRGEGNQPQHF.

The chain recombines TRBV6-1 with TRBJ2-7, with D possibly TRBD1 on 7 matching bases. The CDR3 has 13 amino acids. The V and J ends lost 5 bases and 3 bases respectively, with 11 bases between them. The germline gives CDR1 MNHNS, CDR2 SASEGT. DNA for the CDR3: TGTGCCAGCAGTCCGCGGGACAGCTACGAGCAGTACTTC. Translation: CASSPRDSYEQYF.

This rearrangement joins TRBV5-4 to TRBJ2-7; D may be TRBD2 (7 bases). V lost 3 bases, J lost 4 bases, and 20 bases lay in between. CDR1 is SGHNT, CDR2 YYREEE, per germline (reference sequence). There are 16 residues in the CDR3. The CDR3 DNA reads TGTGCCAGCAGCTGGGACGGGGGCGGGAGAGCGTACGAGCAGTACTTC. Protein: CASSWDGGGRAYEQYF.

The gene calls are TRBV29-1 and TRBJ1-1; possibly TRBD1 for D (5 bases). V lost 6 bases and J 2 bases, leaving 16 bases between the germline ends. The CDR3 spans 14 residues. Germline CDR1 SQVTM, CDR2 ANQGSEA. The CDR3 spells CSVLRGSLNTEAFF. Written as DNA, the CDR3 is TGCAGCGTCCTAAGGGGCTCGCTAAACACTGAAGCTTTCTTT.

The rearrangement joins TRBV6-4 to TRBJ1-5; D remains ambiguous. CDR1 and CDR2 (germline): MRHNA, SNTAGT. The CDR3 is made up of 13 amino acids. V was pared by 4 bases and J by 4 bases, with 8 bases between. CDR3 in amino acids: CASSVGPNQPQHF. In nucleotides, the CDR3 is TGTGCCAGCAGTGTCGGGCCGAATCAGCCCCAGCATTTT.

The V call is TRBV6-6, the J call TRBJ1-3; a possible D gene is TRBD1 (6 bases). The CDR3 sequence is 14 residues long. Germline lookup yields CDR1 MNHNY and CDR2 SVGAGI (reference sequence). Between the trimmed V and J ends, which lost 6 bases and 4 bases, there was a span of 13 bases. CDR3 sequence: CASSQTGGGNTIYF. In nucleotides, the CDR3 is TGTGCCAGCAGCCAGACAGGAGGAGGAAACACCATATATTTT.

This clone showed up just a few times. The chain has TRBV10-1 and TRBJ1-1; no clear D. The germline V gene has CDR1 WNHNN and CDR2 SYGVQD (reference sequence). CDR3 length equals 13 residues. V lost 8 bases, J lost 4 bases, and 14 bases lay in between. The CDR3 sequence is CASRARGGTEAFF. CDR3 in DNA: TGCGCCAGCCGGGCCCGGGGAGGCACTGAAGCTTTCTTT.

This clone is medium-sized in the sample. The chain has TRBV6-4 and TRBJ2-1; 8 bases fit TRBD2. The germline CDR1 and CDR2 sequences are MRHNA and SNTAGT. Trimming took 0 bases from V and 3 from J; bases not matched to a gene: 4. The CDR3 contains 16 residues. The CDR3 protein is CASSDSPGLDYNEQFF. DNA of the CDR3: TGTGCCAGCAGTGACTCCCCGGGACTAGACTACAATGAGCAGTTCTTC.

This clone counts as medium-sized. The chain uses TRBV19 and TRBJ1-5; possible D gene TRBD1, 6 bases. In germline, CDR1 is LNHDA, CDR2 SQIVND (reference sequence). The CDR3 has 17 amino acids. V was pared by 5 bases and J by 4 bases, with 21 bases between. The CDR3 reads CASSSPTGLELNQPQHF. The DNA of the CDR3 is TGTGCCAGTAGTTCTCCGACAGGACTTGAATTAAATCAGCCCCAGCATTTT.

The rearrangement uses TRBV15 and TRBJ2-4; weak D call: TRBD1 (8 bases). V gave up 2 bases and J gave up 5 bases, with 13 bases separating them. The CDR3 sequence is 15 residues long. Germline V gene sequence: CDR1 LNHNV, CDR2 YYDKDF (reference sequence). The CDR3 nucleotides are TGTGCCACCAGCAGAAGGACAGGGAGGGAAAACATTCAGTACTTC. Translating gives CATSRRTGRENIQYF.

The chain combines TRBV6-5 with TRBJ1-1, with D possibly TRBD1 on 5 matching bases. This CDR3 has 15 residues. The germline V gene has CDR1 MNHEY and CDR2 SVGAGI. Between the trimmed V and J ends, which lost 6 bases and 5 bases, there was a span of 19 bases. The chain's CDR3 is CASSPGAGMGTEAFF. The CDR3, as DNA: TGTGCCAGCAGCCCTGGGGCAGGGATGGGAACTGAAGCTTTCTTT.

This clone occurred once. The V gene is TRBV5-1, the J gene TRBJ1-1, with TRBD1 as a possible D gene (6 bases). The germline V gene has CDR1 SGHRS and CDR2 YFSETQ. The CDR3 has 15 residues. Trimming removed 2 bases at V and 1 base at J, with 12 bases between. The CDR3 DNA sequence: TGCGCCAGCAGCTTCAGACAGGACTCGAACACTGAAGCTTTCTTT. Amino acid sequence: CASSFRQDSNTEAFF.

This clone is medium-sized in the sample. The genes are TRBV19 and TRBJ1-5; D may be TRBD1 (5 bases). Germline lookup yields CDR1 LNHDA and CDR2 SQIVND (reference sequence). This CDR3 region has 16 residues. The germline V and J ends were trimmed by 7 bases and 0 bases, with 16 bases remaining between them. This CDR3 is CASTRGQGNSNQPQHF. The DNA for the CDR3 is TGTGCCAGTACGAGGGGCCAAGGAAATAGCAATCAGCCCCAGCATTTT.

The chain recombines TRBV27 with TRBJ2-3; 8 bases align to TRBD1. This CDR3 is built from 16 residues. J lost 3 bases, V lost 6 bases, and 11 bases had no gene match. Germline V lookup: CDR1 MNHEY, CDR2 SMNVEV (reference sequence). CDR3 sequence (DNA): TGTGCCAGCAGCTCCGACAGGGGCTTGCGGACAGATACGCAGTATTTT. Its protein product is CASSSDRGLRTDTQYF.

This chain links TRBV6-1 with TRBJ2-7; D assignment may be TRBD1 or TRBD2 (5 bases each). With 3 bases removed from V and 3 bases from J, the gap between germline ends came to 12 bases. This CDR3 spans 14 amino acids. Germline V gene data show CDR1 as MNHNS and CDR2 as SASEGT. The CDR3 DNA reads as TGTGCCAGCAGTGAGTTGGGGGTAGGCTACGAGCAGTACTTC. Amino acids: CASSELGVGYEQYF.

This sequence joins TRBV27 and TRBJ2-1; 7 nucleotides align to TRBD1. The V segment lost 5 bases and the J segment 0 bases; nucleotides outside the gene matches: 4. This CDR3 contains 15 residues. The germline CDR1 and CDR2 sequences are MNHEY and SMNVEV (reference sequence). The CDR3 nucleotides are TGTGCCAGCAGTCTCCGGGACAGCTCCTACAATGAGCAGTTCTTC. Encoded protein: CASSLRDSSYNEQFF.

V usage is TRBV2 and J usage is TRBJ2-7; 9 bases map to TRBD1. Per germline, CDR1 SNHLY and CDR2 FYNNEI. The V and J ends lost 7 bases and 2 bases, in that order; junction bases with no gene match: 6. This CDR3 contains 14 residues. CDR3 loop: CASKRQGDAYEQYF. The DNA for the CDR3 is TGTGCCAGCAAAAGACAGGGGGATGCCTACGAGCAGTACTTC. The full variable domain, in which reference TRBV2 and TRBJ2-7 provide the parts outside the CDR3, is EPEVTQTPSHQVTQMGQEVILRCVPISNHLYFYWYRQILGQKVEFLVSFYNNEISEKSEIFDDQFSVERPDGSNFTLKIRSTKLEDSAMYFCASKRQGDAYEQYFGPGTRLTVT.

The sample holds a few counts of this clone. The chain uses TRBV7-9 and TRBJ1-1; D is undetermined. The V end lost 2 bases, the J end lost 5 bases, and 18 bases lay between the germline ends. CDR1 and CDR2 (germline): SEHNR, FQNEAQ (reference sequence). This CDR3 contains 16 residues. The CDR3 sequence: CASSLFFGEGGTEAFF. The DNA for the CDR3 is TGTGCCAGCAGCTTATTTTTCGGTGAAGGAGGGACTGAAGCTTTCTTT.

The J gene is TRBJ1-3, the V gene TRBV10-3; 8 bases line up with TRBD1. The CDR3 has 15 residues. From germline, CDR1 is ENHRY and CDR2 SYGVKD. The trim removed 5 bases at V and 4 bases at J, leaving 7 bases unmatched. CDR3 amino acids: CAISLLDRDGNTIYF. DNA of the CDR3: TGTGCCATCAGTCTGTTGGACAGGGACGGAAACACCATATATTTT.

This clone was picked up a small number of times. The rearrangement links TRBV2 to TRBJ2-2; either TRBD1 or TRBD2 may supply D (5 bases each). CDR1 is SNHLY, CDR2 FYNNEI, per germline. The CDR3 is 13 residues long. V was clipped by 8 bases and J by 0 bases, with 7 bases between them. The CDR3 here is CASLGPNTGELFF. The CDR3 bases are TGTGCCAGCTTGGGACCGAACACCGGGGAGCTGTTTTTT.